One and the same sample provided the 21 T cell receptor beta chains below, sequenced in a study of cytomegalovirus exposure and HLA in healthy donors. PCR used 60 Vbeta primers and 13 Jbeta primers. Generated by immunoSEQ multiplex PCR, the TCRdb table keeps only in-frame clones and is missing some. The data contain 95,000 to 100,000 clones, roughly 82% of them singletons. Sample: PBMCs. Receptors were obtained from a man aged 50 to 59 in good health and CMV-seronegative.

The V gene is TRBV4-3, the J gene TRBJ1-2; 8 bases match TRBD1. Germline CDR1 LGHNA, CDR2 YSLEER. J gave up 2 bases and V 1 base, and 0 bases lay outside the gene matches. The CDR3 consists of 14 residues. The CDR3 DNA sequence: TGCGCCAGCAGCCAAGGGACAGGGAACTATGGCTACACCTTC. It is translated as CASSQGTGNYGYTF.

CDR3 sequence (DNA): TGTGCCACCAGCCCCCGGGGAGGCGGTGAAGCTTTCTTT. Translated, it gives CATSPRGGGEAFF. The gene calls are TRBV15 and TRBJ1-1; D is undetermined. The CDR3 extends over 13 amino acids. V was trimmed by 5 bases and J by 7 bases, leaving 14 bases between them. Germline CDR1 and CDR2: LNHNV and YYDKDF (reference sequence).

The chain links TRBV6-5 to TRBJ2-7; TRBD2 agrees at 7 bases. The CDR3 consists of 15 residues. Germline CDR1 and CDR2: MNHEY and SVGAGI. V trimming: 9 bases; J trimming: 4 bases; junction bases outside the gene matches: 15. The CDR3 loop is CASMGGGGRVYEQYF. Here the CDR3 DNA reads TGTGCCAGTATGGGGGGGGGTGGCAGGGTGTACGAGCAGTACTTC.

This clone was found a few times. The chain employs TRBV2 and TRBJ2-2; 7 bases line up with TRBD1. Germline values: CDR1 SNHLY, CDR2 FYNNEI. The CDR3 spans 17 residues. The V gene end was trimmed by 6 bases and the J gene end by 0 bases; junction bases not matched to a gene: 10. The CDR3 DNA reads TGTGCCAGCAGGAGGGGCGCCGGGACAGCGAACACCGGGGAGCTGTTTTTT. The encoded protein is CASRRGAGTANTGELFF.

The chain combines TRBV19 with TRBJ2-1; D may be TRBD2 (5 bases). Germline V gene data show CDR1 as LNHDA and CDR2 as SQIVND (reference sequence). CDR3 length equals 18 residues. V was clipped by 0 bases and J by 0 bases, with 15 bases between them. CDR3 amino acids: CASSIDLSSGSSYNEQFF. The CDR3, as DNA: TGTGCCAGTAGTATAGATCTATCCAGCGGCAGCTCCTACAATGAGCAGTTCTTC.

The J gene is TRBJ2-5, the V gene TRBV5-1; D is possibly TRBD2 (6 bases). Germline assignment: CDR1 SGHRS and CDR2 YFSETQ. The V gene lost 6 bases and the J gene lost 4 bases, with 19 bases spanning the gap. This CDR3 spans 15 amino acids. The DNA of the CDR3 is TGCGCCAGCATCCCGGAGGGACGGCGAGGAGAGACCCAGTACTTC. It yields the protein CASIPEGRRGETQYF.

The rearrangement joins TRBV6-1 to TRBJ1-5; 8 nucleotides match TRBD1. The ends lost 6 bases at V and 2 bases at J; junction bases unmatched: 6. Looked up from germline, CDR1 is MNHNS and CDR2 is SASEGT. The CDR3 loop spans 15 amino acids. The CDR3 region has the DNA TGTGCCAGCAGACGGACAGGGATCGGCAATCAGCCCCAGCATTTT. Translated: CASRRTGIGNQPQHF.

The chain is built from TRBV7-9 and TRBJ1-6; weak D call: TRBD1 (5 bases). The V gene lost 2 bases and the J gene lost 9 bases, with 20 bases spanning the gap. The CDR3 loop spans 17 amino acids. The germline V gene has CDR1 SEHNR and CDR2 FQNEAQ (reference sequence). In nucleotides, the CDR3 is TGTGCCAGCAGCTTAATGACAGATTCGTTCTGGGGTTCACCCCTCCACTTT. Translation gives CASSLMTDSFWGSPLHF.

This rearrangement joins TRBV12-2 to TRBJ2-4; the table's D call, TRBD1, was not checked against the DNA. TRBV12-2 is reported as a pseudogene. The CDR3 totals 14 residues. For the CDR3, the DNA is TGTGCAAGTCTTAGGGACAGACCACGTAACATTCAGTACTTC. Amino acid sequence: CASLRDRPRNIQYF.

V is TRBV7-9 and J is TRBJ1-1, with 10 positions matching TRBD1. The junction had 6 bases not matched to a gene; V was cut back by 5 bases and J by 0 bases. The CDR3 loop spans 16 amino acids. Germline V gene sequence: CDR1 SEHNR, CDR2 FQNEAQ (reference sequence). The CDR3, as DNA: TGTGCCAGCAGCCGAGGGACAGGGGTCCTGAACACTGAAGCTTTCTTT. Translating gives CASSRGTGVLNTEAFF.

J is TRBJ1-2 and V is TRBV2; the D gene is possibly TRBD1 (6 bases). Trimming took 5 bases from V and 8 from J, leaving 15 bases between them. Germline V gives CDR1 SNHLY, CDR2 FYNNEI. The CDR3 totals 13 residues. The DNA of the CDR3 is TGTGCCAGCAGTACGGACAGCATACGGGGCTACACCTTC. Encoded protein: CASSTDSIRGYTF.

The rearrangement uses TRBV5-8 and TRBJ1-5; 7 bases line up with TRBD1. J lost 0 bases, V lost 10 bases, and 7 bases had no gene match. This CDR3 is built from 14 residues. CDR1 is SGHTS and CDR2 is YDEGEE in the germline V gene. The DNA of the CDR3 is TGTGCCTCGGGCAGGGGGTATAGCAATCAGCCCCAGCATTTT. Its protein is CASGRGYSNQPQHF.

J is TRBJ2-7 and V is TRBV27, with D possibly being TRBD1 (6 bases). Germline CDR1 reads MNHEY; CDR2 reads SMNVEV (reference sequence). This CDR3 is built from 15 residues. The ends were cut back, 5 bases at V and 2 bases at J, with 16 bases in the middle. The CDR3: CASSTVGDKTYEQYF. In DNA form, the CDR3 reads TGTGCCAGCAGTACTGTTGGGGACAAGACCTACGAGCAGTACTTC.

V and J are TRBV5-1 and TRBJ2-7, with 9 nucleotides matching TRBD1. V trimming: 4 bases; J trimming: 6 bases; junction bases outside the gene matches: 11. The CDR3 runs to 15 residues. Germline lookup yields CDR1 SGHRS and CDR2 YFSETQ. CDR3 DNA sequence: TGCGCCAGCAGCACGTTGACAGGGGGTTTCAGCGAGCAGTACTTC. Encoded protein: CASSTLTGGFSEQYF. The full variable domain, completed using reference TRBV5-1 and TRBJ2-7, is KAGVTQTPRYLIKTRGQQVTLSCSPISGHRSVSWYQQTPGQGLQFLFEYFSETQRNKGNFPGRFSGRQFSNSRSEMNVSTLELGDSALYLCASSTLTGGFSEQYFGPGTRLTVT.

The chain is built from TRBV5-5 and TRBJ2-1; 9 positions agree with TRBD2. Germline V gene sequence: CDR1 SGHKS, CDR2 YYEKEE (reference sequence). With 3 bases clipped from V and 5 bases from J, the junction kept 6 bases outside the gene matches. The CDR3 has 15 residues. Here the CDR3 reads CASSSRTSDHNEQFF. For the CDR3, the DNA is TGTGCCAGCAGCTCCAGGACTAGCGATCACAATGAGCAGTTCTTC.

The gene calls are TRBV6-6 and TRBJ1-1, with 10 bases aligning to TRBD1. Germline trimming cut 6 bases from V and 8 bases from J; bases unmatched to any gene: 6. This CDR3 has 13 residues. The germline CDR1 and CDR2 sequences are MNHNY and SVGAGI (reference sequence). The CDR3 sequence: CASSYGQGVEAFF. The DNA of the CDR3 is TGTGCCAGCAGCTACGGACAGGGGGTCGAAGCTTTCTTT.

The chain's CDR3 is CSVGGAGGDSYEQYF. The CDR3 nucleotides are TGCAGCGTTGGTGGTGCGGGAGGGGACTCCTACGAGCAGTACTTC. The rearrangement uses TRBV29-1 and TRBJ2-7; 9 bases line up with TRBD2. Germline-derived CDR1 and CDR2 are SQVTM and ANQGSEA. The ends lost 4 bases at V and 0 bases at J; junction bases unmatched: 7. The CDR3 sequence is 15 residues long.

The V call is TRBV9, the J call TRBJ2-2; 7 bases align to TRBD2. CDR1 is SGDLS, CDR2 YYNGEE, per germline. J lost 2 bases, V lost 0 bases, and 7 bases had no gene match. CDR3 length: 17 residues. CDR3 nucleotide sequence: TGTGCCAGCAGCGTAGAAACGACGGGAGGAAACACCGGGGAGCTGTTTTTT. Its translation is CASSVETTGGNTGELFF.

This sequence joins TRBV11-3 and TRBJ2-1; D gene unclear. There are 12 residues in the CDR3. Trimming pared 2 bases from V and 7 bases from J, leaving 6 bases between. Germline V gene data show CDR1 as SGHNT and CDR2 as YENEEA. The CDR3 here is CASSLSVNEQFF. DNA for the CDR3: TGTGCCAGCAGCTTATCCGTAAATGAGCAGTTCTTC.

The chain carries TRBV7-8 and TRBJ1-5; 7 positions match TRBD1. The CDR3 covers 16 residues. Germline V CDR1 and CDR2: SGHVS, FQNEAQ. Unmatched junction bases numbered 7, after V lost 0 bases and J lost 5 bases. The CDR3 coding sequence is TGTGCCAGCAGCTTAGCCGACAGGGCCCCGCATCAGCCCCAGCATTTT. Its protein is CASSLADRAPHQPQHF. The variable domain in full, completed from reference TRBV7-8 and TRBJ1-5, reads GAGVSQSPRYKVAKRGQDVALRCDPISGHVSLFWYQQALGQGPEFLTYFQNEAQLDKSGLPSDRFFAERPEGSVSTLKIQRTQQEDSAVYLCASSLADRAPHQPQHFGDGTRLSIL.

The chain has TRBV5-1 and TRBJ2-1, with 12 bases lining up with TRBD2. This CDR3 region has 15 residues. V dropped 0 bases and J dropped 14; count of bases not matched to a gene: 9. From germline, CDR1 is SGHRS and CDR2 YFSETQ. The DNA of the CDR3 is TGCGCCAGCAGCTTGGGGACTAGCGGGACTCGCGCTGAGTTCTTC. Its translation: CASSLGTSGTRAEFF.